The 7 T cell receptor beta chains below come from one sample, sequenced in a study of T cell clones after liver transplantation. The protocol was immunoSEQ multiplex PCR, while the TCRdb copy is restricted to in-frame clones and leaves out a portion. Here the sample spans around 78,000 clones, approximately 82% being singletons. The material was CD4+ T cells from blood, obtained at the 22-month timepoint. Receptors were obtained from a human patient who received a liver transplant. Some T cells may possibly be graft donor cells.

The chain couples TRBV7-2 to TRBJ2-7; D may be TRBD1 (5 bases). This CDR3 contains 14 residues. The germline V and J ends were trimmed by 5 bases and 3 bases, with 14 bases remaining between them. The germline V gene has CDR1 SGHTA and CDR2 FQGNSA. The CDR3 DNA sequence: TGTGCCAGCAGCCGCCCGCAGGGAAACTACGAGCAGTACTTC. This gives the protein CASSRPQGNYEQYF.

This chain links TRBV29-1 with TRBJ1-2; TRBD1 aligns across 7 bases. The CDR3 contains 15 residues. Germline loops: CDR1 SQVTM, CDR2 ANQGSEA. Germline trimming cut 6 bases from V and 4 bases from J; bases unmatched to any gene: 14. As DNA, the CDR3 is TGCAGCGTCGCGACCACCAAGGGACAGATCTATGGCTACACCTTC. Residues: CSVATTKGQIYGYTF.

The rearrangement links TRBV5-1 to TRBJ1-1; no clear D. V gave up 3 bases and J gave up 1 base, with 10 bases separating them. The CDR3 consists of 14 residues. The germline gives CDR1 SGHRS, CDR2 YFSETQ. The CDR3 region has the DNA TGCGCCAGCAGCTCCCTAGTCTCGAACACTGAAGCTTTCTTT. It translates to CASSSLVSNTEAFF.

The rearrangement joins TRBV5-1 to TRBJ2-1; no clear D gene. Germline loops: CDR1 SGHRS, CDR2 YFSETQ. V dropped 0 bases and J dropped 2 bases, with 9 bases sitting between them. This CDR3 is built from 15 residues. The CDR3 is CASSLEPVAYNEQFF. CDR3 DNA: TGCGCCAGCAGCTTGGAACCCGTGGCCTACAATGAGCAGTTCTTC.

The chain has TRBV6-5 and TRBJ1-2, with D hard to call. This CDR3 is 15 amino acids long. Trimming pared 0 bases from V and 2 bases from J, leaving 10 bases between. Germline loops: CDR1 MNHEY, CDR2 SVGAGI. The CDR3 region has the DNA TGTGCCAGCAGTTACTCAACGCAAGGAAACTATGGCTACACCTTC. Its protein is CASSYSTQGNYGYTF.

The chain uses TRBV29-1 and TRBJ2-1, with unresolved D. V dropped 6 bases and J dropped 4 bases, with 13 bases sitting between them. Germline CDR1 and CDR2: SQVTM and ANQGSEA. The CDR3 sequence is 13 residues long. CDR3 in DNA: TGCAGCGTAGATGTAGGTGGGTACAATGAGCAGTTCTTC. As protein: CSVDVGGYNEQFF.

The chain uses TRBV7-2 and TRBJ2-3; perhaps TRBD2 as D (5 bases). This CDR3 spans 14 amino acids. The V end was cut by 3 bases, the J end by 3 bases, with 10 bases between. CDR1 SGHTA and CDR2 FQGNSA come from the germline V gene. This CDR3 reads CASSLAGGTDTQYF. CDR3 nucleotides: TGTGCCAGCAGCTTGGCGGGTGGAACAGATACGCAGTATTTT.